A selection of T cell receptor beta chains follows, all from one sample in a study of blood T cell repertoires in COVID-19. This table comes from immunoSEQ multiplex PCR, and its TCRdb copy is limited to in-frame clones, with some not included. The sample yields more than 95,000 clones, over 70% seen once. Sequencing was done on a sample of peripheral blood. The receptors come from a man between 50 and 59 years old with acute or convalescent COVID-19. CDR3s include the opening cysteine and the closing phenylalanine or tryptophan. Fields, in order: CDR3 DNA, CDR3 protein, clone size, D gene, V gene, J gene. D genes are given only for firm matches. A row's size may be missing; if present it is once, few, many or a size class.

TGTGCCAGCAGTTTTAGCGGCAACCCTCGATACGAGCAGTACTTC,CASSFSGNPRYEQYF,.,.,TRBV28,TRBJ2-7
TGTGCCAGCAGCTTAGACTCGGGTAGCAATCAGCCCCAGCATTTT,CASSLDSGSNQPQHF,.,.,TRBV7-8,TRBJ1-5
TGTGCCAGCTCCGACCTCTTGACAGAGAACACTGAAGCTTTCTTT,CASSDLLTENTEAFF,.,.,TRBV18,TRBJ1-1
TGTGCCAGCAGCTTAGCTCCTGCGAATGAGCAGTTCTTC,CASSLAPANEQFF,.,.,TRBV7-2,TRBJ2-1
TGTGCCAGCACCGGTTTTCAGGGCCGGGGCTCTAGCGGGTTCGGTTACAATGAGCAGTTCTTC,CASTGFQGRGSSGFGYNEQFF,.,TRBD2,TRBV28,TRBJ2-1
TGTGCCAGCACTTCGTCGGTCTCTGGGGCCAACGTCCTGACTTTC,CASTSSVSGANVLTF,.,.,TRBV27,TRBJ2-6
TGTGCCAGCAGCTTCGGACAGGGAAACACCATATATTTT,CASSFGQGNTIYF,once,.,TRBV7-9,TRBJ1-3
TGTGCCAGCAGCTTAGAACTAGCGGGCCACAATGAGCAGTTCTTC,CASSLELAGHNEQFF,few,TRBD2,TRBV7-2,TRBJ2-1
TGTGCCAGCAGCCTAGAGGCGGACAGGGCGAACACCATATATTTT,CASSLEADRANTIYF,.,TRBD1,TRBV7-6,TRBJ1-3
TGTGCCAGCAGCCTCGATGGAGGCTACAATGAGCAGTTCTTC,CASSLDGGYNEQFF,.,.,TRBV7-2,TRBJ2-1
TGTGCCAGCAGCCAAGACAGGGGAGACGAGCAGTACTTC,CASSQDRGDEQYF,.,.,TRBV14,TRBJ2-7
TGTGCCAGCTCACCCGCCGGGGGACGGGGCTCTGGAAACACCATATATTTT,CASSPAGGRGSGNTIYF,once,.,TRBV18,TRBJ1-3
TGTGCCAGCAGTTCCGGGGAGGGAGACACCGGGGAGCTGTTTTTT,CASSSGEGDTGELFF,.,TRBD2,TRBV28,TRBJ2-2
TGTGCCAGCAGTCCACACGGACAGGGGGCTTATGGCTACACCTTC,CASSPHGQGAYGYTF,few,TRBD1,TRBV6-5,TRBJ1-2
TGTGCCACCAGTGATTTACGGGCGGGGGAGCAGTTCTTC,CATSDLRAGEQFF,.,.,TRBV24-1,TRBJ2-1
TGCGCCAGCAGCCTCGGGGGGGCCTTAACCGGGGAGCTGTTTTTT,CASSLGGALTGELFF,.,TRBD2,TRBV5-1,TRBJ2-2
TGTGCCAGCAGCTTAATTCCGGGGCAGGGGAACTATGGCTACACCTTC,CASSLIPGQGNYGYTF,once,.,TRBV7-2,TRBJ1-2
TGTGCCAGCTCACCACCGGGACAAGAAGCTTTCTTT,CASSPPGQEAFF,once,.,TRBV18,TRBJ1-1
TGTGCCAGCAGAAACTGGGACACTACCTACGAGCAGTACTTC,CASRNWDTTYEQYF,.,.,TRBV11-2,TRBJ2-7
TGTGCCAGCAGCCCCGGGGGGAGCTCCTACAATGAGCAGTTCTTC,CASSPGGSSYNEQFF,once,TRBD2,TRBV5-5,TRBJ2-1
TGCAGTGCTAGACAAACCGGGGAGCTGTTTTTT,CSARQTGELFF,once,.,TRBV20-1,TRBJ2-2
TGTGCCAGCAGCTTGATAGGGGTCCAAGAGACCCAGTACTTC,CASSLIGVQETQYF,.,.,TRBV5-4,TRBJ2-5
TGTGCCACCAGTGACCGGGGACTAGCGGGATTCGATGAGCAGTTCTTC,CATSDRGLAGFDEQFF,.,TRBD2,TRBV24-1,TRBJ2-1
TGTGCCAGCAGCTTAGAACTGACCAGGGGTTTGGCAGATACGCAGTATTTT,CASSLELTRGLADTQYF,.,.,TRBV11-2,TRBJ2-3
TGTGCCAGCAGCACCGGAGGGCTTACTGGAAACACCATATATTTT,CASSTGGLTGNTIYF,.,.,TRBV7-9,TRBJ1-3
TGTGCCTGGAGTGTGAGCTATGAGCAGTTCTTC,CAWSVSYEQFF,once,.,TRBV30,TRBJ2-1
TGTGCCAGCAGTTTTGCGGGAGAGGGTGGCATTCAGTACTTC,CASSFAGEGGIQYF,.,TRBD2,TRBV28,TRBJ2-4
TGTGCCATCAGTGACAGGGGAGTCGAGACAGATACGCAGTATTTT,CAISDRGVETDTQYF,.,.,TRBV10-3,TRBJ2-3
TGTGCCAGCAGCCCCGGACAGGGACTCGAGCAGTACTTC,CASSPGQGLEQYF,.,TRBD1,TRBV7-8,TRBJ2-7
TGTGCCAGCAGTTTAGGCGGCCTAGCGGCTTTGGACGAGCAGTACTTC,CASSLGGLAALDEQYF,.,TRBD2,TRBV27,TRBJ2-7
TGTGCCAGCAGTGAAGCGGACAGTAATCAGCCCCAGCATTTT,CASSEADSNQPQHF,.,.,TRBV2,TRBJ1-5
TGTGCCAGCAGCCCCGTTGATAGCGGGAGTGGAGAGACCCAGTACTTC,CASSPVDSGSGETQYF,.,TRBD2,TRBV4-2,TRBJ2-5
TGTGCCAGCAGCTGGTACAGACGGTCTAGCACAGATACGCAGTATTTT,CASSWYRRSSTDTQYF,.,.,TRBV7-2,TRBJ2-3
TGTGCCAGCAGCCCCGGACAACCAGGGGAGACCCAGTACTTC,CASSPGQPGETQYF,.,.,TRBV5-6,TRBJ2-5
TGCAGCGTCCCGACAGGCCACTATGGCTACACCTTC,CSVPTGHYGYTF,.,.,TRBV29-1,TRBJ1-2
TGCGCCAGCAGCTTGGGAGGGCAAGGAAACACCATATATTTT,CASSLGGQGNTIYF,.,.,TRBV5-1,TRBJ1-3
TGTGCCAGCAGTTTGGGACAGTCCTACGAGCAGTACTTC,CASSLGQSYEQYF,.,TRBD1,TRBV28,TRBJ2-7
TGCGCCAGCAGCCCGGGACAGGGGAAAAGCTACGAGCAGTACTTC,CASSPGQGKSYEQYF,.,TRBD1,TRBV5-1,TRBJ2-7
TGTGCCAGCAGTTTATCTAGCGGGAGTACCCATGAGCAGTTCTTC,CASSLSSGSTHEQFF,.,TRBD2,TRBV27,TRBJ2-1
TGTGCCAGCAGTCGGACTAGCGAGAACACCGGGGAGCTGTTTTTT,CASSRTSENTGELFF,.,TRBD2,TRBV7-8,TRBJ2-2
TGCAGCGTTGTACGTGACAGGGTCGGGGAGCTGTTTTTT,CSVVRDRVGELFF,.,TRBD1,TRBV29-1,TRBJ2-2
TGTGCCACCAGCATTGGGGACAGGGGGACAGATACGCAGTATTTT,CATSIGDRGTDTQYF,.,TRBD1,TRBV15,TRBJ2-3